Reported below is one TCR beta chain. It differs at one base from a far larger clone, so likely a read error. From the PCR reads, TCRdb called clonotypes with MiXCR, one entry per CDR3 protein. The sample includes about 280 distinct CDR3 sequences, roughly 13% of them seen just once. Germline V gene lookup returns CDR1 PRHDT and CDR2 FYEKMQ (reference sequence). V was shortened by 5 bases and J by 1 base, with 12 bases between the two germline ends. This CDR3 is built from 15 residues. The data belong to a study of CXCR3 chemokines and chemotherapy response in bladder cancer. This sample was taken from a patient whose treatment included neoadjuvant chemotherapy. The V call is TRBV13, the J call TRBJ2-1, with unresolved D. This receptor was taken from a human donor with bladder cancer that did not respond to neoadjuvant chemotherapy. CDR3 loop: CASSTGRRSYNEQFF. The CDR3 bases are TGTGCCAGCAGCACTGGGCGTAGGTCCTACAATGAGCAGTTCTTC.